These 18 T cell receptor beta chains originate from one sample sequenced in a study of blood T cell repertoires in COVID-19. The method was immunoSEQ multiplex PCR; TCRdb's version includes in-frame clones alone and lacks a portion of them. The repertoire holds under 85,000 clones, with approximately 80% as singletons. The sequencing input was peripheral blood. The receptor source for this set is a man in his fifties with COVID-19, enrolled during active disease.

CDR3: CASISSGANVLTF. CDR3 nucleotide sequence: TGTGCCAGCATTAGTTCCGGGGCCAACGTCCTGACTTTC. V is TRBV7-9 and J is TRBJ2-6; D unresolved. CDR1 SEHNR and CDR2 FQNEAQ come from the germline V gene (reference sequence). This CDR3 is built from 13 residues. The ends were cut back, 7 bases at V and 4 bases at J, with 8 bases in the middle.

The genes are TRBV7-9 and TRBJ1-1; 11 bases agree with TRBD1. The CDR3 extends over 14 amino acids. The trim removed 4 bases at V and 5 bases at J, leaving 3 bases unmatched. CDR1 is SEHNR and CDR2 is FQNEAQ in the germline V gene (reference sequence). This CDR3 is CASSWGQGETEAFF. CDR3 DNA: TGTGCCAGCAGCTGGGGACAGGGGGAAACTGAAGCTTTCTTT.

The chain employs TRBV7-3 and TRBJ2-2; 8 positions match TRBD2. Germline V lookup: CDR1 SGHTA, CDR2 FQGTGA. The CDR3 extends over 17 amino acids. V shed 2 bases and J 1 base; nucleotides not matched to a gene: 6. The CDR3 sequence is CASSLGTGTRNTGELFF. DNA for the CDR3: TGTGCCAGCAGCTTAGGGACCGGGACTAGGAACACCGGGGAGCTGTTTTTT.

The chain links TRBV10-3 to TRBJ2-2; 9 nucleotides match TRBD2. V was pared by 8 bases and J by 7 bases, with 8 bases of the junction left unmatched. The CDR3 sequence is 14 residues long. Germline CDR1 reads ENHRY; CDR2 reads SYGVKD. This CDR3 is CAIRASGDVGELFF. The DNA for the CDR3 is TGTGCCATCCGGGCTAGCGGGGACGTCGGGGAGCTGTTTTTT.

The chain couples TRBV23-1 to TRBJ1-2; unclear D gene. TRBV23-1 is flagged as an ORF with uncertain function. Trimming cost V 0 bases and J 3 bases, with 20 bases left between them. CDR3 length: 18 amino acids. In DNA form, the CDR3 reads TGCGCCAGCAGTCAATCGTACAACAGTACAACCTGCTACTATGGCTACACCTTC. It translates to CASSQSYNSTTCYYGYTF.

This rearrangement joins TRBV5-4 to TRBJ2-2; 7 positions agree with TRBD1. The V gene end was trimmed by 4 bases and the J gene end by 4 bases; junction bases not matched to a gene: 7. This CDR3 contains 15 residues. The V gene's germline CDR1 is SGHNT and CDR2 YYREEE (reference sequence). This CDR3 is CASSPDRDLTGELFF. The CDR3 DNA follows: TGTGCCAGCAGCCCCGACAGGGACCTCACCGGGGAGCTGTTTTTT.

This sequence joins TRBV6-6 and TRBJ2-5; maybe TRBD1 (6 bases). Trimming stripped 6 bases from V and 2 bases from J, with 13 bases between. From germline, CDR1 is MNHNY and CDR2 SVGAGI (reference sequence). This CDR3 has 14 residues. This CDR3 is CASRQQGRQETQYF. The CDR3 DNA sequence: TGTGCCAGCAGACAACAGGGACGGCAAGAGACCCAGTACTTC.

This chain joins TRBV10-2 and TRBJ2-3; 10 nucleotides line up with TRBD2. Germline lookup yields CDR1 WSHSY and CDR2 SAAADI. The CDR3 is 15 amino acids. The J segment lost 2 bases and the V segment lost 8 bases, leaving 7 bases of the junction unmatched. The CDR3: CASEDLAGATDTQYF. The DNA for the CDR3 is TGCGCCAGCGAAGACCTAGCGGGGGCCACAGATACGCAGTATTTT.

The chain uses TRBV6-1 and TRBJ1-2, with 9 bases fitting TRBD1. CDR1 MNHNS and CDR2 SASEGT come from the germline V gene. The V gene end was trimmed by 4 bases and the J gene end by 4 bases; junction bases not matched to a gene: 13. This CDR3 comprises 17 residues. The CDR3 here is CASSVRTGANPLYGYTF. The CDR3 coding sequence is TGTGCCAGCAGTGTTAGGACAGGGGCCAACCCCCTCTATGGCTACACCTTC.

The J gene is TRBJ1-5, the V gene TRBV10-3; maybe TRBD1 (6 bases). This CDR3 is 14 amino acids long. The germline V and J ends were trimmed by 6 bases and 2 bases, with 11 bases remaining between them. From germline, CDR1 is ENHRY and CDR2 SYGVKD. The CDR3 spells CAISSGDGNQPQHF. In nucleotides, the CDR3 is TGTGCCATCAGCTCAGGGGATGGCAATCAGCCCCAGCATTTT.

The chain has TRBV30 and TRBJ1-5; 7 nucleotides agree with TRBD1. V shed 0 bases, J shed 4 bases, and the junction held 3 bases outside the gene matches. Germline V gives CDR1 GTSNPN, CDR2 SVGIG (reference sequence). The length of the CDR3 is 14 residues. The CDR3 region is CAWSVPGGNQPQHF. DNA of the CDR3: TGTGCCTGGAGTGTACCAGGGGGTAATCAGCCCCAGCATTTT.

The CDR3 DNA sequence: TGCAGCGTTTTGACTAGCAATCTCGGGAATGAGCAGTTCTTC. Translation: CSVLTSNLGNEQFF. The chain employs TRBV29-1 and TRBJ2-1; 7 bases agree with TRBD2. Per the germline V gene, CDR1 is SQVTM and CDR2 is ANQGSEA. Losses at the gene ends were 5 bases for V and 7 bases for J; bases not matched to a gene: 11. The CDR3 loop spans 14 amino acids.

The chain carries TRBV19 and TRBJ1-6; TRBD1 agrees at 8 bases. Germline loops: CDR1 LNHDA, CDR2 SQIVND (reference sequence). After removal of 5 bases from V and 6 bases from J, the junction contained 6 bases not matched to a gene. The CDR3 is made up of 15 amino acids. The CDR3 DNA is TGTGCCAGTAGTCCAGACAGGGGCCCTAATTCACCCCTCCACTTT. Its translation is CASSPDRGPNSPLHF.

This clone was counted once. The chain combines TRBV7-2 with TRBJ2-5; D is unclear. This CDR3 comprises 11 residues. Looked up from germline, CDR1 is SGHTA and CDR2 is FQGNSA. With 5 bases removed from V and 4 bases from J, the gap between germline ends came to 5 bases. The CDR3 DNA is TGTGCCAGCAGCGTTCTAGAGACCCAGTACTTC. It yields the protein CASSVLETQYF.

The chain employs TRBV6-1 and TRBJ2-2; 8 bases map to TRBD1. The CDR3 contains 17 residues. V lost 0 bases and J lost 1; bases outside the gene matches: 4. Germline CDR1 is MNHNS and CDR2 is SASEGT. CDR3 amino acids: CASSEAGQGLNTGELFF. CDR3 nucleotide sequence: TGTGCCAGCAGTGAAGCTGGACAGGGACTGAACACCGGGGAGCTGTTTTTT.

The CDR3 region has the DNA TGTGCCAGCAGCGATGGCGGGGGTGGGACCCAGTACTTC. This encodes CASSDGGGGTQYF. The V and J genes are TRBV9 and TRBJ2-5; 7 positions match TRBD2. CDR3 length: 13 residues. V lost 3 bases to trimming and J lost 7 bases; unmatched junction nucleotides: 6. Germline V gives CDR1 SGDLS, CDR2 YYNGEE.

The chain recombines TRBV5-5 with TRBJ1-1; weak D call: TRBD1 (5 bases). The CDR3 runs 13 residues. V was pared by 3 bases and J by 4 bases, with 10 bases between. Germline CDR1 is SGHKS and CDR2 is YYEKEE (reference sequence). CDR3 residues: CASSWGVATEAFF. CDR3 DNA: TGTGCCAGCAGCTGGGGGGTGGCCACTGAAGCTTTCTTT.

The chain employs TRBV7-9 and TRBJ1-1, with a tentative D call TRBD1 (5 bases). The V end was cut by 5 bases, the J end by 0 bases, with 19 bases between. CDR1 is SEHNR and CDR2 is FQNEAQ in the germline V gene (reference sequence). This CDR3 region has 17 residues. CDR3 residues: CASSLTRQGPMNTEAFF. The CDR3 bases are TGTGCCAGCAGCCTGACGAGGCAGGGCCCAATGAACACTGAAGCTTTCTTT.